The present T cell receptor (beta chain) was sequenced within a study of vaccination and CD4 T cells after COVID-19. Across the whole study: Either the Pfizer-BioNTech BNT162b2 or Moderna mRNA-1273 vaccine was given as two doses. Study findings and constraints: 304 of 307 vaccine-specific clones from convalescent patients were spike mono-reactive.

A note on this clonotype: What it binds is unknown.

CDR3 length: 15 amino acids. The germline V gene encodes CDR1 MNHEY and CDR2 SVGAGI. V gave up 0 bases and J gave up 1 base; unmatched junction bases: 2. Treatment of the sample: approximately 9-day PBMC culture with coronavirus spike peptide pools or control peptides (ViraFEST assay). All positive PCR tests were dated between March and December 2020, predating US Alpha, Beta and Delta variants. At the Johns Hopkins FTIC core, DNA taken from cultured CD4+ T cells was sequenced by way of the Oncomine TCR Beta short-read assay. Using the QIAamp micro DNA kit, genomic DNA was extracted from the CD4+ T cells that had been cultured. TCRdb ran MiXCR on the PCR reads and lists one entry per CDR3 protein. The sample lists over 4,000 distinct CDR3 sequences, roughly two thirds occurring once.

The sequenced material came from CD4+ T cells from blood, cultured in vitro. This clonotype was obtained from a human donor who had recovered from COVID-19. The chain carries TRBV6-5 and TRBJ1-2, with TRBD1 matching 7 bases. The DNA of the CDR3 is TGTGCCAGCAGTTACTCCCCAGGGGGTAACTATGGCTACACCTTC. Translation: CASSYSPGGNYGYTF.